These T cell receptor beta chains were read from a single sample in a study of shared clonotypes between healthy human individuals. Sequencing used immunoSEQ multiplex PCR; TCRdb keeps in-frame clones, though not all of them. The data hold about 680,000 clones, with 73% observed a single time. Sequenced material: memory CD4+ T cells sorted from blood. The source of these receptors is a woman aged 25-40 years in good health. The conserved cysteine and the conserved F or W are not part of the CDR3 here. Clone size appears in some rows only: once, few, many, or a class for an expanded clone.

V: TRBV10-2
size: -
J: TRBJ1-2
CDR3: ASLKANYGYT

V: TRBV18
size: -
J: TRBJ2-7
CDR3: ASSPQGTYEQY

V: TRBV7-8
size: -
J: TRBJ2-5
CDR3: ASSLRGRGETQY

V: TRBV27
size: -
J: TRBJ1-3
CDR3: ASSEAGRVPGNTIY

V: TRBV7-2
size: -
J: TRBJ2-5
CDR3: ASSLDSGLRGTQY

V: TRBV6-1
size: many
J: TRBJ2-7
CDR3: ASSSTVNYEQY

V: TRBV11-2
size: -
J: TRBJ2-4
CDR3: ASSLHPDRVNIQY

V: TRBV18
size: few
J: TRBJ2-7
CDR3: ASSPTAGQTYEQY

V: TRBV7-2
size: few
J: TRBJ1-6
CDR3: ASSLVFGNNSPLH

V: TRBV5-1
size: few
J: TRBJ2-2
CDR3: ASSSGDRDTGELF

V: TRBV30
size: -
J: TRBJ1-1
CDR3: AWRRGNTEAF

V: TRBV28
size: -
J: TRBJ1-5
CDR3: ASSFGVGNQPQH

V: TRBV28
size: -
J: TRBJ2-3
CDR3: ASSFQGLVTDTQY

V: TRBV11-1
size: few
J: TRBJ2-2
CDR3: ASSSSEGRGTGELF

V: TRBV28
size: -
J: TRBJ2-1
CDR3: ASSSMYNEQF

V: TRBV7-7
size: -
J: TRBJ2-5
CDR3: ASSPNRGAETQY

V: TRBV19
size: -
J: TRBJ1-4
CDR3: ASIDGSTNEKLF

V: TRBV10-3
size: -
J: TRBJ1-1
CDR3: AISGRGAENTEAF

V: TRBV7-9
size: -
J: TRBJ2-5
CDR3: ASSSGGQAVGAQY

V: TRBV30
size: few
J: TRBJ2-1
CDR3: AWSREYEQF

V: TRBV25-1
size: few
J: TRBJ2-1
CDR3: ASSEGRLAGLDNEQF

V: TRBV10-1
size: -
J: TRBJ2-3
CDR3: ASRRGQPRDTQY

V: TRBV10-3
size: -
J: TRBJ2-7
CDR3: AISDFLDRGRRHEQY

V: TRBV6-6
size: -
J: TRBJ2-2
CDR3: ASSYLGLGLTGELF

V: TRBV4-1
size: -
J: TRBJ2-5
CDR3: ASSQGTGGLETQY

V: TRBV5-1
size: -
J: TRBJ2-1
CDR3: ASSPIGHGPANEQF

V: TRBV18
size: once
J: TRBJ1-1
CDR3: ASSPLGGQNTEAF

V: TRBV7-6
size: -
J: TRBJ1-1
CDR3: ASSSYINTEAF

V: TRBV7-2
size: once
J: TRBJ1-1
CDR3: ASSLEYTEAF

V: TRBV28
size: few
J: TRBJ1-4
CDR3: ASSLQGEGKLF

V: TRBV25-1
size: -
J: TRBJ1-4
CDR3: ASSEWGRGPNEKLF

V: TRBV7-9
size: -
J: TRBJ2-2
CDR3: ASRFNSANTGELF

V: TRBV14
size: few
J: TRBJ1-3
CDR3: ASSRGRGSGNTIY

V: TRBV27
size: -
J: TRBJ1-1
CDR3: ASIPRGRGKAF

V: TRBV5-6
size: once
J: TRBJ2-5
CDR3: ASSLLDQETQY

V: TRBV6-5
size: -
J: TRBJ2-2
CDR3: ASTQAGSRGELF

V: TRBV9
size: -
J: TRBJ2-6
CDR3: ASSVAVSGSGANVLT

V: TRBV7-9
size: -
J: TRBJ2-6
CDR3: ASSFGPPGANVLT

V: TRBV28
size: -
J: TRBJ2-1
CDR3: ASFPQGLYNEQF

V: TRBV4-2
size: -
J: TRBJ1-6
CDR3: ASSQDINNSPLH

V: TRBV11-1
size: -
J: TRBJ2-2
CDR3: ASSSRDVAYTGELF